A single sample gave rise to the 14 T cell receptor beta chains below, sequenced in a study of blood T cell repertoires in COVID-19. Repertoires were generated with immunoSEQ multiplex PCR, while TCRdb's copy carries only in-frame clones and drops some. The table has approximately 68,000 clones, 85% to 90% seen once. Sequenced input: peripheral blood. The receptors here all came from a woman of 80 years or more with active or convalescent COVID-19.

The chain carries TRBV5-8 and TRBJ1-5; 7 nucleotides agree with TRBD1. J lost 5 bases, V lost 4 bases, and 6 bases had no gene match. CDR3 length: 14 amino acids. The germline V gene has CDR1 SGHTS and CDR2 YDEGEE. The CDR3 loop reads CASSLRGRDQPQHF. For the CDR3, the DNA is TGTGCCAGCAGCCTAAGGGGGCGCGATCAGCCCCAGCATTTT.

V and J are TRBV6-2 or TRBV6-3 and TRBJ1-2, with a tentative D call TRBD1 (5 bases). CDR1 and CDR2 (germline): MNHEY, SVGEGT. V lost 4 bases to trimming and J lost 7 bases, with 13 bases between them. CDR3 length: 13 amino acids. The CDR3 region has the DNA TGTGCCAGCAGTTTCGACAGTGCCCTTGGCTACACCTTC. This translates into CASSFDSALGYTF.

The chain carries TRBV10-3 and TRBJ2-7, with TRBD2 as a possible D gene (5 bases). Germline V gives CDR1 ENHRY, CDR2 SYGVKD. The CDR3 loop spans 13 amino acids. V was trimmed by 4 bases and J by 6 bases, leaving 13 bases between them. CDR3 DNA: TGTGCCATCAGTGGGACTCCCCCCCGCGAGCAGTACTTC. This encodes CAISGTPPREQYF.

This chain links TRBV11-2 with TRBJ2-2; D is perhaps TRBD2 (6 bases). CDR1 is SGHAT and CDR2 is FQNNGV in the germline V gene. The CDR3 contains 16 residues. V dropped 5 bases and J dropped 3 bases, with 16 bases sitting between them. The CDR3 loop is CASSPRLGRDTGELFF. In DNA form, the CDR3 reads TGTGCCAGCAGCCCGAGACTAGGGCGGGACACCGGGGAGCTGTTTTTT.

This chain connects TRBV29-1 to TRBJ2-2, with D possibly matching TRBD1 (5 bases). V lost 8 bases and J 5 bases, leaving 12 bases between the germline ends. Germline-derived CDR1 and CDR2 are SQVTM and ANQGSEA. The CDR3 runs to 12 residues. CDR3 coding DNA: TGCAGCCAGAAGGGGAAAACCGGGGAGCTGTTTTTT. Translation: CSQKGKTGELFF.

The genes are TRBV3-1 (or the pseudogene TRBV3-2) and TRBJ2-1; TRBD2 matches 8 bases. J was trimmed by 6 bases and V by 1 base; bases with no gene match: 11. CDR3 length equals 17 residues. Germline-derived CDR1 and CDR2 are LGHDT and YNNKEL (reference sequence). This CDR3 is CASSQAPPGLGINEQFF. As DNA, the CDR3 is TGTGCCAGCAGCCAAGCCCCACCGGGACTAGGAATCAATGAGCAGTTCTTC.

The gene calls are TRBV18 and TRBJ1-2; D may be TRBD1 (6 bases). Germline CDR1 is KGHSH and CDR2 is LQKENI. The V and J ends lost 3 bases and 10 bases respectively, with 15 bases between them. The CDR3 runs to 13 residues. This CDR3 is CASSPAGDANYTF. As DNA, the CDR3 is TGTGCCAGCTCACCGGCAGGGGATGCAAACTACACCTTC.

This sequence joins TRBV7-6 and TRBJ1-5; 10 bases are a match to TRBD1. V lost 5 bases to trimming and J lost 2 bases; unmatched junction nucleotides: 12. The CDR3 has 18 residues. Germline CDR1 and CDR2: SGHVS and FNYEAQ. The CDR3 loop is CASSPIRAGTGGNQPQHF. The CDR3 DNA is TGTGCCAGCAGCCCCATAAGAGCCGGGACAGGGGGCAATCAGCCCCAGCATTTT. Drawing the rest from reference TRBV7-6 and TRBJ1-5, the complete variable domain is GAGVSQSPRYKVTKRGQDVALRCDPISGHVSLYWYRQALGQGPEFLTYFNYEAQQDKSGLPNDRFSAERPEGSISTLTIQRTEQRDSAMYRCASSPIRAGTGGNQPQHFGDGTRLSIL.

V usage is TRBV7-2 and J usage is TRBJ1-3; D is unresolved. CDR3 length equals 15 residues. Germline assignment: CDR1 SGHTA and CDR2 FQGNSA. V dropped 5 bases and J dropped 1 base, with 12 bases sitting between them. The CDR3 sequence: CASSRVAGSGNTIYF. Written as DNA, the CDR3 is TGTGCCAGCAGCCGCGTGGCGGGGTCTGGAAACACCATATATTTT.

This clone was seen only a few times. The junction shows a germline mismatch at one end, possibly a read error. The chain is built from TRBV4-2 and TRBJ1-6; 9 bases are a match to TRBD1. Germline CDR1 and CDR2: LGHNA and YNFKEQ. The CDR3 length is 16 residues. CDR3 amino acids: CASSEEPGQGNSPLHF. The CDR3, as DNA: TGTGCCAGCAGCGAAGAACCGGGACAGGGAAATTCACCCCTCCACTTT.

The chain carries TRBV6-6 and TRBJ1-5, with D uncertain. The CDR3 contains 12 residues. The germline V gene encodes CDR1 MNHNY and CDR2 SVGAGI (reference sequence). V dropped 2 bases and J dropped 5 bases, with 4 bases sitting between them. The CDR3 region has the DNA TGTGCCAGCAGTTACGAGTATCAGCCCCAGCATTTT. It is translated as CASSYEYQPQHF.

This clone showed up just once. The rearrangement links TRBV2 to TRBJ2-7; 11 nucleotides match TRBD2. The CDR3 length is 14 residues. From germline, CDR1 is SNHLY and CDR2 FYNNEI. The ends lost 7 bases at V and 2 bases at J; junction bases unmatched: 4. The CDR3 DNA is TGTGCCAGCACCTATAGCGGGGGGGCCTACGAGCAGTACTTC. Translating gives CASTYSGGAYEQYF.

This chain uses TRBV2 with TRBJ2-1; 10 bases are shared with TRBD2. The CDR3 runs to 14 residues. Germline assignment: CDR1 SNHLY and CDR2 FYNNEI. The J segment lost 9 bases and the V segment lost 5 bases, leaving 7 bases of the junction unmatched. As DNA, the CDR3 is TGTGCCAGCAGTCCCCTAGCGGGGGACAGTGAGCAGTTCTTC. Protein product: CASSPLAGDSEQFF.

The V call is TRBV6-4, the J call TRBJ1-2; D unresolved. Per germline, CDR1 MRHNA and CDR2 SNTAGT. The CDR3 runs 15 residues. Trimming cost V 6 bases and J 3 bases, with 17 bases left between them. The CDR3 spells CASRIGLRVDYGYTF. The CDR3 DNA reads TGTGCCAGCAGAATCGGTTTGAGGGTTGACTATGGCTACACCTTC.